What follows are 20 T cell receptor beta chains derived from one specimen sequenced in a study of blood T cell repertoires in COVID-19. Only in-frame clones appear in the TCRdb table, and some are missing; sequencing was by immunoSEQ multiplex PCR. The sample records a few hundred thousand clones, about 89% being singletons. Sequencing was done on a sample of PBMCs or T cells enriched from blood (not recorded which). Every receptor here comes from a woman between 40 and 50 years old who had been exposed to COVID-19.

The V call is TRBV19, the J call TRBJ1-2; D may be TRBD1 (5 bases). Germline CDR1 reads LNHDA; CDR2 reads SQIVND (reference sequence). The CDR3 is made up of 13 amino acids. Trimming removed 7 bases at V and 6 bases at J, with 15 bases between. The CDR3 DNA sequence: TGTGCCAGTACCAAGTGGGGGGTTGATGGCTACACCTTC. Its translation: CASTKWGVDGYTF.

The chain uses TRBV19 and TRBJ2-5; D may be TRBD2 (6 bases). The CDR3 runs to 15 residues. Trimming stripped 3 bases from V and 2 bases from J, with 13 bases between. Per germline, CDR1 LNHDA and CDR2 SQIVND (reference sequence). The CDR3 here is CASSILLARQETQYF. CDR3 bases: TGTGCCAGTAGTATTCTCCTAGCGAGACAAGAGACCCAGTACTTC. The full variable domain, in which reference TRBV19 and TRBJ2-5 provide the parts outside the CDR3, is DGGITQSPKYLFRKEGQNVTLSCEQNLNHDAMYWYRQDPGQGLRLIYYSQIVNDFQKGDIAEGYSVSREKKESFPLTVTSAQKNPTAFYLCASSILLARQETQYFGPGTRLLVL.

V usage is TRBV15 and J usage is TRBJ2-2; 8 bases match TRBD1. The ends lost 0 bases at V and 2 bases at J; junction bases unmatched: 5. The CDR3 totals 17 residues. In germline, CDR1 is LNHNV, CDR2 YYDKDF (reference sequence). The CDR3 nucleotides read TGTGCCACCAGCAGAGATTATGGACAGGGAAACACCGGGGAGCTGTTTTTT. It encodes CATSRDYGQGNTGELFF. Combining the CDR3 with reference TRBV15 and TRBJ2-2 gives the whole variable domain DAMVIQNPRYQVTQFGKPVTLSCSQTLNHNVMYWYQQKSSQAPKLLFHYYDKDFNNEADTPDNFQSRRPNTSFCFLDIRSPGLGDTAMYLCATSRDYGQGNTGELFFGEGSRLTVL.

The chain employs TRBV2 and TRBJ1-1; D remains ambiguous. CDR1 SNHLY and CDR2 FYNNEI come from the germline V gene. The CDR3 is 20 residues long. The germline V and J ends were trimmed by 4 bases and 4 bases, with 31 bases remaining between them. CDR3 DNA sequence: TGTGCCAGCAGTGTAGACCGTCCAACAAGGACGGGGTACTTGAGCACTGAAGCTTTCTTT. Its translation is CASSVDRPTRTGYLSTEAFF. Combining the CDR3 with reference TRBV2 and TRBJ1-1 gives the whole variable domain EPEVTQTPSHQVTQMGQEVILRCVPISNHLYFYWYRQILGQKVEFLVSFYNNEISEKSEIFDDQFSVERPDGSNFTLKIRSTKLEDSAMYFCASSVDRPTRTGYLSTEAFFGQGTRLTVV.

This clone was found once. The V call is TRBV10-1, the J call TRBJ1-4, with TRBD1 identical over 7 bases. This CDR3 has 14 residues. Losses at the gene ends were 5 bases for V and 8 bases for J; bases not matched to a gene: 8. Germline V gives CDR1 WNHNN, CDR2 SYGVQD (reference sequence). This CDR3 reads CASSPNRGLEKLFF. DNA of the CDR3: TGCGCCAGCAGTCCCAACAGGGGATTGGAAAAACTGTTTTTT.

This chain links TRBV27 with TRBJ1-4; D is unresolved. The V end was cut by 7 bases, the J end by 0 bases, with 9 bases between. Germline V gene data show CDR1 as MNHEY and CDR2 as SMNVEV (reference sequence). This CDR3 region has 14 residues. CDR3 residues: CASTQDATNEKLFF. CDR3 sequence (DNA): TGTGCCAGCACCCAGGATGCAACTAATGAAAAACTGTTTTTT.

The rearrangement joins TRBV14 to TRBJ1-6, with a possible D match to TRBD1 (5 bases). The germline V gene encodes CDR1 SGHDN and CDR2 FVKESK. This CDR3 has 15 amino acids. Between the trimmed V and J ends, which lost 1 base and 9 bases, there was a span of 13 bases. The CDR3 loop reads CASSQALGVSSPLHF. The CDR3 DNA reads TGTGCCAGCAGCCAAGCCTTAGGGGTTAGTTCACCCCTCCACTTT. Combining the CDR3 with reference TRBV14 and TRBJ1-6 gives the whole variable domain EAGVTQFPSHSVIEKGQTVTLRCDPISGHDNLYWYRRVMGKEIKFLLHFVKESKQDESGMPNNRFLAERTGGTYSTLKVQPAELEDSGVYFCASSQALGVSSPLHFGNGTRLTVT.

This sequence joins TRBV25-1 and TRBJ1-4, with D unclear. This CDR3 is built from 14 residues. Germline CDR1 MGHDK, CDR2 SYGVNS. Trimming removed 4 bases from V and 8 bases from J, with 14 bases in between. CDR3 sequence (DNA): TGTGCCAGCAGTGGTCGACGGTTCGGGGAAAAACTGTTTTTT. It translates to CASSGRRFGEKLFF.

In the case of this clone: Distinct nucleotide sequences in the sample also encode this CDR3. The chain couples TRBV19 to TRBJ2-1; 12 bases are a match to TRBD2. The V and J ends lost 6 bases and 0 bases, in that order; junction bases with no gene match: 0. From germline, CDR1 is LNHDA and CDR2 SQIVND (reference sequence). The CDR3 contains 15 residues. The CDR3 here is CASRTSGSSYNEQFF. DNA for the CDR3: TGTGCCAGTAGGACTAGCGGGAGCTCCTACAATGAGCAGTTCTTC.

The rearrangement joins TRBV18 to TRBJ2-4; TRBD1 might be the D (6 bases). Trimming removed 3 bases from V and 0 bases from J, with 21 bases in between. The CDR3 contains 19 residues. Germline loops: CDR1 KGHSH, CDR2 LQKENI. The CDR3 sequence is CASSPLGLTEGVAKNIQYF. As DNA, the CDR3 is TGTGCCAGCTCACCTTTGGGGCTGACTGAGGGGGTAGCCAAAAACATTCAGTACTTC.

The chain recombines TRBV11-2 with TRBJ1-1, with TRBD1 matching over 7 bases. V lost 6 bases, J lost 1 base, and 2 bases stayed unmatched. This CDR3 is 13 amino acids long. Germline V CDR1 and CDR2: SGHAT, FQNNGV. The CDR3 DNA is TGTGCCAGCAGGGGACAGCCGAACACTGAAGCTTTCTTT. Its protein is CASRGQPNTEAFF.

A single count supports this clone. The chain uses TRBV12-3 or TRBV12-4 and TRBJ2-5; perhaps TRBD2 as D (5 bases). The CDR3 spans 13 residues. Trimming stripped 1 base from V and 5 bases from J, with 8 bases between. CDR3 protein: CASSLGRWETQYF. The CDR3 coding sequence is TGTGCCAGCAGTTTAGGGAGGTGGGAGACCCAGTACTTC.

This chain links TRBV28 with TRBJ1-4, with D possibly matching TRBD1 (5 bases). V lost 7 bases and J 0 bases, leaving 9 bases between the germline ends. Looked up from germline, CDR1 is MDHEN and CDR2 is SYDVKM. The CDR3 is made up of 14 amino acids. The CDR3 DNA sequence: TGTGCCAGCATTACAGGATCAACTAATGAAAAACTGTTTTTT. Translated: CASITGSTNEKLFF.

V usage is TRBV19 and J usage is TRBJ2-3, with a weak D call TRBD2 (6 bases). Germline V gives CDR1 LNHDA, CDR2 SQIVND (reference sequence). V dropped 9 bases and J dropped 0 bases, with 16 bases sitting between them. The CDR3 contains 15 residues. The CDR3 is CASQDQRASTDTQYF. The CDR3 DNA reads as TGTGCCAGCCAAGACCAGCGGGCTAGCACAGATACGCAGTATTTT. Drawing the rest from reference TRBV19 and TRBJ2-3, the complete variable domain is DGGITQSPKYLFRKEGQNVTLSCEQNLNHDAMYWYRQDPGQGLRLIYYSQIVNDFQKGDIAEGYSVSREKKESFPLTVTSAQKNPTAFYLCASQDQRASTDTQYFGPGTRLTVL.

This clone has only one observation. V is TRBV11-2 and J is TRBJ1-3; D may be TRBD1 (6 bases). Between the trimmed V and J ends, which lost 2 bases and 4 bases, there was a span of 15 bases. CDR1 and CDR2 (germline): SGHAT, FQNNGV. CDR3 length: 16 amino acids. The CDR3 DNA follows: TGTGCCAGCAGCTTAACAGGGCCAAGACTAGGAAACACCATATATTTT. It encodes CASSLTGPRLGNTIYF.

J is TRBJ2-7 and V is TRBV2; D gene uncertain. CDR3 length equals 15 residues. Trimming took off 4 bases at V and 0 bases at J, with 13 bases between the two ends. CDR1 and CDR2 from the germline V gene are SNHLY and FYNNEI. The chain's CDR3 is CASSGPNTFSYEQYF. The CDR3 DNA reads TGTGCCAGCAGTGGCCCGAACACCTTCTCCTACGAGCAGTACTTC.

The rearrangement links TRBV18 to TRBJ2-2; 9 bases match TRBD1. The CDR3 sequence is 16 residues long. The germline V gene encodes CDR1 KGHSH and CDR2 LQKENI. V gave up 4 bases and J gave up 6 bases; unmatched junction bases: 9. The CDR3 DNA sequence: TGTGCCAGCTCACGCGGGACAGGGTACATCGCCGGGGAGCTGTTTTTT. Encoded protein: CASSRGTGYIAGELFF.

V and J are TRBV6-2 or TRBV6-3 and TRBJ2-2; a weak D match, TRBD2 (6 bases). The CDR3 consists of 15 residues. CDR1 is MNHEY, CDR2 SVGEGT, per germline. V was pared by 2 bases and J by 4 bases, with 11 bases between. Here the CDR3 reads CASSYPGLPTGELFF. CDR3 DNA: TGTGCCAGCAGTTACCCGGGACTCCCCACCGGGGAGCTGTTTTTT.

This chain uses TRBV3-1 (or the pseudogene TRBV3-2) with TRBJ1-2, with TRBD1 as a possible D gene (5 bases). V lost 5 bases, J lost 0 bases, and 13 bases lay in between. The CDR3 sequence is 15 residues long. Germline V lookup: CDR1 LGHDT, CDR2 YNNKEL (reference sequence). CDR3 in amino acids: CASSLTGGANYGYTF. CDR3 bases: TGTGCCAGCAGCTTAACAGGCGGCGCTAACTATGGCTACACCTTC.

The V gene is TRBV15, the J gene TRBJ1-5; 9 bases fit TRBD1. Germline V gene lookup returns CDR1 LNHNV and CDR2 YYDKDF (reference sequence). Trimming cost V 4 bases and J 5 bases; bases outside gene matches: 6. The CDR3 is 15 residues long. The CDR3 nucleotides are TGTGCCACCAGCAAACGCGGGGACAGGGATCAGCCCCAGCATTTT. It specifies CATSKRGDRDQPQHF.